What follows is one T cell receptor beta chain and its context. What it binds is unknown. The sample originates from a study of STAT5B mutations in CD4+ large granular lymphocyte leukemia. Study-wide points: Without HLA matching, higher CD4+ than CD8+ T-LGLL clonality could reflect small sample size. Without putative leukemic clones, patient CD4-sorted repertoires remained more clonal than healthy CD4+ repertoires.

Only in-frame clones appear in the TCRdb table, and some are missing; sequencing was by immunoSEQ multiplex PCR. The data contain thousands of clones, around 92% of them seen just once; the ten biggest clones take up about half. Bead-separated CD4+, CD4+CD8+, CD57+ or CD56+ fractions, or PBMC, were used. The TCR was taken from a woman between 65 and 79 years old with CD4+ T-cell large granular lymphocyte leukemia. Sequenced: PBMCs.

This chain's CDR3 is CASNGGRNTGELFF. The CDR3 DNA sequence: TGTGCCAGCAACGGGGGTCGGAACACCGGGGAGCTGTTTTTT. The chain uses TRBV7-2 and TRBJ2-2, with D maybe TRBD2 (6 bases). V was cut by 7 bases and J by 1 base, with 10 bases left in between. Germline values: CDR1 SGHTA, CDR2 FQGNSA. CDR3 length: 14 amino acids.